This T cell receptor (beta chain) comes out of a study of regulatory T cells in long-lasting Graves disease. In the study overall: Under 3 months of antithyroid drugs had been taken by newly diagnosed Graves' patients. General study results and limits: Persistent disease preferred TRBV28, TRBJ1-2 and TRBJ2-5.

CDR3-region Arm-PCR and iRepertoire HTBI primers produced the TCR beta libraries. Using its own MiXCR run on the multiplex PCR reads, TCRdb lists one record per CDR3 protein. This table has under 450,000 distinct CDR3 sequences, about 12% appearing once. This clonotype was recorded many times. What it binds is unknown. Specified time point: newly diagnosed GD, antithyroid drugs for less than 3 months. The TCR library was made from RNA that had been extracted from PBMCs in TRIzol. The guidelines of the American Thyroid Association were the basis for diagnosing Graves' disease. A volume of 7 to 9.5 milliliters of peripheral blood was collected in EDTA tubes. Trimming removed 7 bases from V and 4 bases from J, with 25 bases in between. The germline V gene has CDR1 MNHNS and CDR2 SASEGT. The CDR3 spans 17 residues. These data were also reused for a study on T cells in Graves' hyperthyroidism and ophthalmopathy.

Here the sequenced sample was peripheral blood mononuclear cells (PBMCs), taken at new diagnosis, from a patient treated with antithyroid drugs. The sequence was obtained from a woman younger than 35 with Graves disease. The rearrangement links TRBV6-1 to TRBJ1-1; a weak D match, TRBD1 (5 bases). The CDR3 bases are TGTGCCAGCAACCCTCCTTTACACTTCGCAGGGTCCACTGAAGCTTTCTTT. This gives the protein CASNPPLHFAGSTEAFF.